The clone carrying this T cell receptor beta chain was seen more than once but under ten times. The antigen remains undetermined. The data were obtained in a study of beta chain features in type 1 diabetes. Study overall: Examined across all samples were around 110,000,000 sorted cells.

The CDR3 loop spans 13 amino acids. Trimming took off 1 base at V and 11 bases at J, with 14 bases between the two ends. Per germline, CDR1 MGHDK and CDR2 SYGVNS. General study results and limits: VDJ junctions from type 1 diabetes patients carried fewer insertions and larger deletions. Among patients with Type 1 diabetes, TCRB CDR3s were moderately but significantly shorter in every one of the four CD4+ subsets.

TCRB transcripts that were expressed got sequenced, as all of the isolated RNA had been reverse transcribed. Sequencing was performed with immunoSEQ multiplex PCR; in TCRdb, only in-frame clones are kept and a portion is missing. Of some 330,000 clones listed, roughly 13% were seen once; the top ten hold around 0.01%. The specimen sequenced was naive CD4+ T cells from blood. The rearrangement joins TRBV25-1 to TRBJ1-1; D ambiguous. This sequence was found in a woman younger than 35 with type 1 diabetes. The CDR3 reads CASSESSGQAAFF. CDR3 bases: TGTGCCAGCAGTGAATCATCTGGTCAGGCGGCTTTCTTT.